This paragraph reports one T cell receptor (beta chain). This clonotype is a singleton in its sample. No much larger clonotype is one base removed from it; base qualities were not supplied. A single read is weak support. This sample stems from a study of T cells after yellow fever vaccination (dated by TCRdb to about 2019). A note on the overall study: The SMART-Seq v4 Ultra Low Input RNA kit was used to prepare libraries from fractions with low cell numbers. To follow T-cell clones before and after primary and booster YFV17D yellow fever vaccination, bulk TCR alpha and beta repertoires were sequenced over time. Two healthy male donors, one aged 18 to 29 and one aged 30 to 40 years, made up the cohort. Blood samples were taken at several timepoints before and after primary and secondary immunization, and bulk PBMC replicates and cell subsets were isolated.

Taken from cysteine to phenylalanine, the CDR3 has 14 residues. Kept here is only the CDR3 DNA, which spans 42 bases and is read in frame from base 1. From the germline V gene (reference sequence), CDR1 is SGHNT and CDR2 is YYREEE. The junction shows trimming of 4 bases on V and 4 bases on J, plus 9 bases between the germline ends. TCR cDNA was made using 5'RACE template switching, a step that added a universal primer site and unique molecular identifiers. Priming for cDNA synthesis came from both the TCR alpha and TCR beta constant segments. Libraries were amplified in two PCR steps, with sample barcodes and sequencing adapters added in the second step. Sequencing of libraries was performed on Illumina HiSeq 2500 (2x100 bp) or NovaSeq (2x150 bp). In the source study's methods: MIGEC was used to demultiplex reads and collapse the reads into UMI consensus sequences, and MiXCR was used for V(D)J alignment. Clonotypes responding to the vaccine were identified with edgeR on replicate PBMC samples, with the criteria of FDR below 0.01 and a log2 fold change above 5 up to day 15. Each bulk clonotype received a CD4 or CD8 identity based on whether the sequenced CD4 or CD8 repertoire contained that clonotype at higher abundance. Clonotypes enriched at least 10-fold in dextramer-positive over dextramer-negative fractions were defined as NS4B-specific, and CD4-biased clonotypes were excluded. TCRdb reprocessing: public reads trimmed at Q25 with fastp, clones called with MiXCR, in-frame beta chains kept. Each CDR3 protein appears once, grouped with its most common genes and DNA. These V and J calls originate from TCRdb's pipeline instead of the authors' own analysis. The sample table lists over 85,000 distinct CDR3 sequences, 7.5% to 10% of them with a count of one. The ten largest clones take up approximately 17% of the sample.

Per the publication, the treatment or condition label means: live attenuated yellow fever vaccine strain. PBMCs were isolated from peripheral blood using a standard Ficoll-Paque protocol. With anti-CD3 and anti-CD8 staining plus a dextramer loaded with the yellow fever NS4B epitope peptide, the researchers sorted epitope-specific CD8 T cells. TriZol was used to extract RNA from bulk PBMCs, CD4 and CD8 fractions, and dextramer-positive and dextramer-negative fractions. The investigation overall reported the following: Because abundant contaminating clonotypes from the bulk population could be contained in FACS-sorted repertoires, computational filtering was required. The secondary T-cell response was found to be weaker but faster than the primary response, with a peak reached on day 5 rather than on day 15. A small share of clonotypes occurred in both CD4 and CD8 compartments, likely arising from convergent recombination. After the booster, most clones that had expanded after primary vaccination were detected again (around 95% of CD4 and more than 85% of CD8), suggesting broad maintenance of memory. Because only two donors were included in the study, the extent to which the findings can be generalized is limited.

Recombination joined TRBV5-4 with TRBJ2-6, with an unclear D gene assignment. This material consisted of CD8+ T cells not binding an NS4B(214-222) dextramer, sorted from PBMCs, taken around 16 days after the first yellow fever vaccination. The cell subset or site label for this specimen denotes: NS4B epitope dextramer-negative CD8 T cells. The sequence was obtained from a man between 18 and 29 years old who received the YFV17D yellow fever vaccine. Here is the DNA: TGTGCCAGCAGCCCCGGGTACGGGGCCAACGTCCTGACTTTC. The encoded protein is CASSPGYGANVLTF.